This T cell receptor (beta chain) is drawn from a study of blood T cell repertoires in COVID-19. Study overall: COVID-19 samples, acute and convalescent, were from the United States, Italy and Spain. From T cells, B-cell-depleted T cells, or PBMCs came the material, which was cDNA or gDNA.

Sequencing used immunoSEQ multiplex PCR; TCRdb keeps in-frame clones, though not all of them. The sample yields tens of thousands of clones, about 89% seen once. J gave up 3 bases and V 10 bases, and 13 bases lay outside the gene matches. Per the germline V gene, CDR1 is SGHAT and CDR2 is FQDESV (reference sequence). This CDR3 spans 16 amino acids. Material for sequencing was peripheral blood. The sequence was collected from a man between 65 and 79 years old with active or convalescent COVID-19. This sequence joins TRBV11-1 and TRBJ2-2; TRBD2 aligns across 8 bases. This CDR3 is CATKTRREGDTGELFF. CDR3 in DNA: TGTGCCACCAAAACGCGACGGGAGGGAGACACCGGGGAGCTGTTTTTT.